These T cell receptor beta chains were read from a single sample in a study of blood T cell repertoires in COVID-19. Sequencing was performed with immunoSEQ multiplex PCR; in TCRdb, only in-frame clones are kept and a portion is missing. The repertoire holds 150,000 to 200,000 clones, with 89% as singletons. The material sequenced was peripheral blood. These receptors were collected from a man aged 18-30 years who had recovered from COVID-19. CDR3s include the opening cysteine and the closing phenylalanine or tryptophan. A D gene is named only where the DNA matches it firmly. For some rows the clone size is stated as once, few or many, or as a class when expanded; others skip it.

len | j_gene | abundance | v_gene | d_gene | CDR3nt | CDR3aa
16 | TRBJ2-1 | NA | TRBV4-3 | TRBD1 | TGCGCCAGCAGCCCCGGGACCGGGACAGGTCCCAATGAGCAGTTCTTC | CASSPGTGTGPNEQFF
11 | TRBJ1-1 | NA | TRBV28 | NA | TGTGCCAGCAGTTCTATCGGGGTAGCTTTCTTT | CASSSIGVAFF
14 | TRBJ2-2 | NA | TRBV3-1/TRBV3-2 | NA | TGTGCCAGCAGCCAACTAGTTAACACCGGGGAGCTGTTTTTT | CASSQLVNTGELFF
14 | TRBJ2-1 | NA | TRBV29-1 | NA | TGCAGCGTAGCGGCGGGATCCACCCGGGGGGAGCAGTTCTTC | CSVAAGSTRGEQFF
19 | TRBJ1-4 | NA | TRBV7-8 | NA | TGTGCCAGCAGCTTAAGTGGGGGCCGGGCCCCTGCAACTAATGAAAAACTGTTTTTT | CASSLSGGRAPATNEKLFF
17 | TRBJ1-6 | NA | TRBV14 | NA | TGTGCCAGCAGCCAAGTTGCGGGTGTTGGGGTGAATTCACCCCTCCACTTT | CASSQVAGVGVNSPLHF
15 | TRBJ2-7 | NA | TRBV6-5 | TRBD2 | TGTGCCAGCAGTTATCGACTAGCGGGAGGAGACGAGCAGTACTTC | CASSYRLAGGDEQYF
16 | TRBJ2-1 | NA | TRBV5-5 | TRBD2 | TGTGCCAGCAGCCCCGTACTAGCGACCACCTACAATGAGCAGTTCTTC | CASSPVLATTYNEQFF
20 | TRBJ1-2 | NA | TRBV12-5 | TRBD1 | TGTGCTAGTGGTTTGACCTACCGTCAGACAGGGGGCAAAGATGACTATGGCTACACCTTC | CASGLTYRQTGGKDDYGYTF
15 | TRBJ2-3 | NA | TRBV5-6 | TRBD1 | TGTGCCAGCAGCTTGCGACAGGGGGCAATAGATACGCAGTATTTT | CASSLRQGAIDTQYF
12 | TRBJ1-3 | NA | TRBV29-1 | NA | TGCAGCGTTGAGGGGGGGTGGAACACCATATATTTT | CSVEGGWNTIYF
12 | TRBJ2-7 | NA | TRBV7-8 | NA | TGTGCCAGCAGCAAGGACAGCTACGAGCAGTACTTC | CASSKDSYEQYF
13 | TRBJ2-3 | NA | TRBV24-1 | TRBD1 | TGTGCCACTAGGGGGCAGCTCACAGATACGCAGTATTTT | CATRGQLTDTQYF
15 | TRBJ1-5 | NA | TRBV6-5 | TRBD1 | TGTGCCAGCACCCTTGAGGGACAGGTAAATCAGCCCCAGCATTTT | CASTLEGQVNQPQHF
14 | TRBJ2-7 | few | TRBV2 | TRBD2 | TGTGCCAGCAGTGAAGCGCGGGAGCCCTACGAGCAGTACTTC | CASSEAREPYEQYF
15 | TRBJ2-2 | NA | TRBV10-3 | TRBD2 | TGTGCCATCAGTGACACTAGCGCGAACACCGGGGAGCTGTTTTTT | CAISDTSANTGELFF
15 | TRBJ2-1 | NA | TRBV19 | TRBD2 | TGTGCCAGTGGATTACTAGCGGCCCCTTACAATGAGCAGTTCTTC | CASGLLAAPYNEQFF
14 | TRBJ2-1 | NA | TRBV2 | TRBD2 | TGTGCCAGCAGGAGGACTAGCGGGGACAATGAGCAGTTCTTC | CASRRTSGDNEQFF
14 | TRBJ2-7 | NA | TRBV7-9 | TRBD1 | TGTGCCAGCAGCTTAGAAGGAACAGGGGTCGAGCAGTACTTC | CASSLEGTGVEQYF
14 | TRBJ1-1 | NA | TRBV7-9 | NA | TGTGCCAGCAGCTTACCAACGACAGGACTTGAAGCTTTCTTT | CASSLPTTGLEAFF
12 | TRBJ2-7 | NA | TRBV6-2/TRBV6-3 | NA | TGTGCCAGCAGTAGGACAGAGCTCGAGCAGTACTTC | CASSRTELEQYF
14 | TRBJ2-3 | NA | TRBV2 | TRBD1 | TGTGCCAGCAAGACGGGACAGGGGGCAGATACGCAGTATTTT | CASKTGQGADTQYF
17 | TRBJ2-7 | NA | TRBV11-3 | NA | TGTGCCAGCAGCTTAGATCTTCCGCCAGGGGCGACCTACGAGCAGTACTTC | CASSLDLPPGATYEQYF
14 | TRBJ2-7 | once | TRBV7-2 | NA | TGTGCCAGCAGCATAAGCGGTACTACCTACGAGCAGTACTTC | CASSISGTTYEQYF
15 | TRBJ1-5 | NA | TRBV7-2 | NA | TGTGCCAGCAGCTTAGGGAGCTCAGCCACTCAGCCCCAGCATTTT | CASSLGSSATQPQHF
15 | TRBJ1-3 | NA | TRBV10-3 | NA | TGTGCCATCAGTGAGTCCGTCGGGGCTGGAAACACCATATATTTT | CAISESVGAGNTIYF
15 | TRBJ2-6 | NA | TRBV7-2 | NA | TGTGCCAGCAGCTTAGCCGGCTCTGGGGCCAACGTCCTGACTTTC | CASSLAGSGANVLTF
14 | TRBJ2-7 | NA | TRBV5-5 | NA | TGTGCCAGCAGAGAACAGGAGAACTCCTACGAGCAGTACTTC | CASREQENSYEQYF
15 | TRBJ1-5 | NA | TRBV5-1 | NA | TGCGCCAGCAGCTTGACAGGGAATACCAATCAGCCCCAGCATTTT | CASSLTGNTNQPQHF
13 | TRBJ2-5 | NA | TRBV5-6 | TRBD1 | TGTGCCAGCAGCAATAACAGGGGAGAGACCCAGTACTTC | CASSNNRGETQYF
17 | TRBJ2-3 | NA | TRBV6-2/TRBV6-3 | TRBD2 | TGTGCCAGCAGTTCAGGGATAACTAGCGGGATCACAGATACGCAGTATTTT | CASSSGITSGITDTQYF
15 | TRBJ2-7 | NA | TRBV5-1 | TRBD1 | TGCGCCAGCAGCCCGCGACAGGGGACAACCTACGAGCAGTACTTC | CASSPRQGTTYEQYF
15 | TRBJ2-3 | once | TRBV5-1 | NA | TGCGCCAGCAGCTTGGAGGGAGTCCCCACAGATACGCAGTATTTT | CASSLEGVPTDTQYF
13 | TRBJ2-1 | NA | TRBV6-5 | NA | TGTGCCAGCAGTTTCCGGGACACCAATGAGCAGTTCTTC | CASSFRDTNEQFF
10 | TRBJ2-1 | NA | TRBV29-1 | NA | TGCAGCGTTGCGGAGAGTATACAGTTCTTC | CSVAESIQFF
16 | TRBJ2-1 | NA | TRBV7-2 | TRBD2 | TGTGCCAGCAGCCTTAGGCCTAGCGGGCTATACAATGAGCAGTTCTTC | CASSLRPSGLYNEQFF
13 | TRBJ2-7 | NA | TRBV4-1 | NA | TGCGCCAGCAGCCAAGGAGAAGGGGGCGAGCAGTACTTC | CASSQGEGGEQYF
15 | TRBJ2-1 | NA | TRBV24-1 | TRBD2 | TGTGCCACCAGTTCAGCGGGAGGGCATTACAATGAGCAGTTCTTC | CATSSAGGHYNEQFF
16 | TRBJ1-4 | NA | TRBV4-2 | TRBD1 | TGTGCCAGCAGCCAAGGGGAACAAGGACAGGGAGAAAAACTGTTTTTT | CASSQGEQGQGEKLFF
13 | TRBJ2-7 | NA | TRBV5-1 | NA | TGCGCCAGCAGCTCCGAATACAATTACGAGCAGTACTTC | CASSSEYNYEQYF
14 | TRBJ2-7 | NA | TRBV5-6 | NA | TGTGCCAGCAGCTTGTACAGGGCAGTCTACGAGCAGTACTTC | CASSLYRAVYEQYF
14 | TRBJ1-1 | NA | TRBV19 | NA | TGTGCCAGTAGCCTTCCTACAGGGAACACTGAAGCTTTCTTT | CASSLPTGNTEAFF
14 | TRBJ1-1 | NA | TRBV29-1 | TRBD1 | TGCAGCGCCAAAGGGACAGTGGGGAACACTGAAGCTTTCTTT | CSAKGTVGNTEAFF
11 | TRBJ2-4 | NA | TRBV20-1 | NA | TGCAGTGCTAGGGCGGGGCGGATTCAGTACTTC | CSARAGRIQYF
17 | TRBJ2-3 | NA | TRBV27 | TRBD1 | TGTGCCAGCAGTACCTGGTGGGACAGGGGGCGCCCAGATACGCAGTATTTT | CASSTWWDRGRPDTQYF
14 | TRBJ1-2 | NA | TRBV19 | TRBD1 | TGTGCCAGTAGTAGCGGGACAGGGAAAGAAGACTACACCTTC | CASSSGTGKEDYTF
14 | TRBJ1-1 | NA | TRBV13 | NA | TGTGCCAGCAGCTTAGGGAGGAAGAACACTGAAGCTTTCTTT | CASSLGRKNTEAFF
16 | TRBJ1-1 | NA | TRBV25-1 | NA | TGTGCCAGCAGTGAATTGCCAGACACCATGAACACTGAAGCTTTCTTT | CASSELPDTMNTEAFF
13 | TRBJ1-6 | once | TRBV27 | NA | TGTGCCAGCAGTTTCCAGGGTAATTCACCCCTCCACTTT | CASSFQGNSPLHF
14 | TRBJ2-4 | few | TRBV7-2 | NA | TGTGCCAGCAGCCCCTTCGGGGCCAAAAACATTCAGTACTTC | CASSPFGAKNIQYF
16 | TRBJ2-5 | once | TRBV11-3 | NA | TGTGCCAGCAGCTTAAGTTGCGGGACGTACCAAGAGACCCAGTACTTC | CASSLSCGTYQETQYF
16 | TRBJ2-5 | NA | TRBV4-3 | TRBD2 | TGCGCCAGCAGCCAAGATCGAGCGGGGGGACAAGAGACCCAGTACTTC | CASSQDRAGGQETQYF
18 | TRBJ1-2 | NA | TRBV9 | NA | TGTGCCAGCAGCCCTCCCAGGGGTGGCAGGACGTTCGGCTATGGCTACACCTTC | CASSPPRGGRTFGYGYTF
16 | TRBJ2-1 | NA | TRBV20-1 | TRBD2 | TGCAGTGCTAGTCCTAGCGGGAGGACATCCTACAATGAGCAGTTCTTC | CSASPSGRTSYNEQFF
16 | TRBJ1-1 | NA | TRBV3-1/TRBV3-2 | NA | TGTGCCAGCAGCCAATCGACAGCCCTCTTGCGTACTGAAGCTTTCTTT | CASSQSTALLRTEAFF
16 | TRBJ2-7 | many | TRBV6-1 | TRBD2 | TGTGCCAGCAGAGAAAGTCGGACTAGCGGGAACTACGAGCAGTACTTC | CASRESRTSGNYEQYF
17 | TRBJ1-5 | NA | TRBV19 | NA | TGTGCCAGTCAAGCGCCGGGGGGAGGAAAGAGCAATCAGCCCCAGCATTTT | CASQAPGGGKSNQPQHF
16 | TRBJ1-3 | NA | TRBV29-1 | NA | TGCAGCGTTGAAGAAAGAGGGGGTCTTGGTGGAAACACCATATATTTT | CSVEERGGLGGNTIYF
10 | TRBJ2-1 | once | TRBV2 | NA | TGTGCTTTAACCCAAGCTGAGCAGTTCTTC | CALTQAEQFF